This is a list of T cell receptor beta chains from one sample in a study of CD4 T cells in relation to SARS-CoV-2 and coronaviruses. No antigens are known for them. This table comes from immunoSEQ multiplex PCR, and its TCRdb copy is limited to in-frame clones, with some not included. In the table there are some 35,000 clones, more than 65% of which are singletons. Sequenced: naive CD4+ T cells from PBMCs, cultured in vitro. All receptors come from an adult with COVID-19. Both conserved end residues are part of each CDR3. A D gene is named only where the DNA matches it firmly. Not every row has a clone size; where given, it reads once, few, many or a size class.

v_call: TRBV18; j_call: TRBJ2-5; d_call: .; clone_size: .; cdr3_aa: CASSPGHSETQYF; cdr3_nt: TGTGCCAGCTCACCCGGACACTCTGAGACCCAGTACTTC
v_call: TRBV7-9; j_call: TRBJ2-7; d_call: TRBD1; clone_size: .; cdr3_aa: CASSSLGTGWASWSYEQYF; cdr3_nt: TGTGCCAGCAGCTCCCTAGGGACAGGGTGGGCTAGTTGGTCCTACGAGCAGTACTTC
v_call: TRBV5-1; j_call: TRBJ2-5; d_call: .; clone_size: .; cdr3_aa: CASSVETQYF; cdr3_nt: TGCGCCAGCAGCGTAGAGACCCAGTACTTC
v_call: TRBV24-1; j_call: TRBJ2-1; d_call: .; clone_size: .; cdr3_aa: CATSDLAAEQFF; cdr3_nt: TGTGCCACCAGTGATTTAGCTGCTGAGCAGTTCTTC
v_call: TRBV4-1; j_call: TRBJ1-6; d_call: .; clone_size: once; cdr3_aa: CASSQEGGGPSYNSPLHF; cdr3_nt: TGCGCCAGCAGCCAAGAGGGGGGGGGCCCCTCCTATAATTCACCCCTCCACTTT
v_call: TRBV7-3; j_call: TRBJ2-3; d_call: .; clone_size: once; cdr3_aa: CASSPMPNTDTQYF; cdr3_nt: TGTGCCAGCAGCCCTATGCCGAACACAGATACGCAGTATTTT
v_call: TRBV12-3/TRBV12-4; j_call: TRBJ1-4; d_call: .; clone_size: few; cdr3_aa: CASKSGFGEKLFF; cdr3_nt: TGTGCCAGCAAGTCAGGATTCGGAGAAAAACTGTTTTTT
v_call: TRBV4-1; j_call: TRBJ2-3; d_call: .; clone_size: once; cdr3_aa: CASSWTGSDTQYF; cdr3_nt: TGCGCCAGCAGCTGGACTGGGTCAGATACGCAGTATTTT
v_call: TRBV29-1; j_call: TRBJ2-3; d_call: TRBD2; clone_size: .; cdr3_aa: CSVTSSGRGRTDTQYF; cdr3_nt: TGCAGCGTCACGTCTAGCGGGAGGGGTCGCACAGATACGCAGTATTTT
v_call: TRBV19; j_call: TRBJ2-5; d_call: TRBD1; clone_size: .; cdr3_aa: CASSNWDRQETQYF; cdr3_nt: TGTGCCAGTAGCAACTGGGACAGACAAGAGACCCAGTACTTC
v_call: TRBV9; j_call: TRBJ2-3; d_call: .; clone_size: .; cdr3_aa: CASSVGRERYSTDTQYF; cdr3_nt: TGTGCCAGCAGCGTAGGCCGGGAGAGATATAGCACAGATACGCAGTATTTT
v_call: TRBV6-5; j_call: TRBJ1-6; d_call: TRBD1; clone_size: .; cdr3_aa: CASSRDRVYNSPLHF; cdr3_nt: TGTGCCAGCAGTAGGGACAGGGTCTATAATTCACCCCTCCACTTT
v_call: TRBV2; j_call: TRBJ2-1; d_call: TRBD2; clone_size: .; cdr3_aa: CASSAGTTYNEQFF; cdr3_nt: TGTGCCAGCAGCGCCGGGACTACCTACAATGAGCAGTTCTTC
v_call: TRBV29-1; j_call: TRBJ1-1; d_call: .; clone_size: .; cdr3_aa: CSVKGGPEAFF; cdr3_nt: TGCAGCGTTAAGGGGGGCCCTGAAGCTTTCTTT
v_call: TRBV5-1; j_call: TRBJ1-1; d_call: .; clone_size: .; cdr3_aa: CASSLEAGLNTEAFF; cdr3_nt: TGCGCCAGCAGCTTGGAGGCAGGGCTGAACACTGAAGCTTTCTTT
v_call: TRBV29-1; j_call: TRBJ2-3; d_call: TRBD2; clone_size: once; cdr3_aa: CSVAGTSVADTQYF; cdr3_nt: TGCAGCGTTGCGGGGACTAGCGTAGCAGATACGCAGTATTTT
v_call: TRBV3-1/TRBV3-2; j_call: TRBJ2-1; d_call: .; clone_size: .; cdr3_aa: CASSHLMGGLGNEQFF; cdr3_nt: TGTGCCAGCAGCCATCTAATGGGGGGTCTGGGGAATGAGCAGTTCTTC
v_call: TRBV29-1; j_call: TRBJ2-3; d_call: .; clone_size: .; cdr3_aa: CSGAPGFGLTDTQYF; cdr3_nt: TGCAGCGGAGCGCCTGGTTTTGGACTCACAGATACGCAGTATTTT
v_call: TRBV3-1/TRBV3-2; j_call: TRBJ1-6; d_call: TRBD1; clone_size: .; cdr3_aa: CASLDRDNSPLHF; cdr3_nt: TGTGCCAGCTTGGACAGGGATAATTCACCCCTCCACTTT
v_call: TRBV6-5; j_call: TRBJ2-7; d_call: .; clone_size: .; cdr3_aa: CASSYPSSNEQYF; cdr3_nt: TGTGCCAGCAGTTACCCGTCGTCTAACGAGCAGTACTTC
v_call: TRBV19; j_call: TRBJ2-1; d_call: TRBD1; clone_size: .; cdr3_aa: CASTPDRAELGRIDNEQFF; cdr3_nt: TGTGCCAGTACTCCCGACAGGGCTGAGTTGGGAAGGATAGACAATGAGCAGTTCTTC
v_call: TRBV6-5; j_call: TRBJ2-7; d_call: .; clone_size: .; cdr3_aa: CASSYSYGNTYEQYF; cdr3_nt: TGTGCCAGCAGTTACTCGTACGGAAACACCTACGAGCAGTACTTC
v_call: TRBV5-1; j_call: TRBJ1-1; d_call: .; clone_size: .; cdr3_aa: CASSLAPGTRNTEAFF; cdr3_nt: TGCGCCAGCAGCTTGGCCCCCGGGACAAGAAACACTGAAGCTTTCTTT
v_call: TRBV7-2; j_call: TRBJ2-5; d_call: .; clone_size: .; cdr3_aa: CASSLPAEQETQYF; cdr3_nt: TGTGCCAGCAGCTTACCAGCGGAACAAGAGACCCAGTACTTC
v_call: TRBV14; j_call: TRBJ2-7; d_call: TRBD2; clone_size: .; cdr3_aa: CASSQARRGGMDEQYF; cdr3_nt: TGTGCCAGCAGCCAAGCCAGGAGGGGAGGGATGGACGAGCAGTACTTC
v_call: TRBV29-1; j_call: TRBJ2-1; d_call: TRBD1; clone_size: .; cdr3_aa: CSAQGQGNEQFF; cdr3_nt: TGCAGCGCACAGGGACAGGGCAATGAGCAGTTCTTC
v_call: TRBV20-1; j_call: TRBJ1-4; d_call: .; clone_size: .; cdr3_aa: CSARKGEKLFF; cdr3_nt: TGCAGTGCTAGAAAGGGGGAAAAACTGTTTTTT
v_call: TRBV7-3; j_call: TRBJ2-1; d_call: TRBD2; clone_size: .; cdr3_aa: CASSLPGLEYNEQFF; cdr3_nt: TGTGCCAGCAGCTTGCCCGGACTAGAGTACAATGAGCAGTTCTTC
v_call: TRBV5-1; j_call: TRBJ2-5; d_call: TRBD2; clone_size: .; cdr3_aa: CASSLEGGLYQETQYF; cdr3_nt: TGCGCCAGCAGCTTGGAGGGAGGGTTGTACCAAGAGACCCAGTACTTC
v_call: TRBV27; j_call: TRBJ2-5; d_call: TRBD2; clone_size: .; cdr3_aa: CASSFEGRVRQTQYF; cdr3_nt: TGTGCCAGCAGTTTCGAGGGGAGGGTGAGGCAGACCCAGTACTTC
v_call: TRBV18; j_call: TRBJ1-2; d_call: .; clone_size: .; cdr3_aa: CASSPGDQRSEGYTF; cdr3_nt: TGTGCCAGCTCACCGGGGGACCAGAGGTCGGAGGGCTACACCTTC
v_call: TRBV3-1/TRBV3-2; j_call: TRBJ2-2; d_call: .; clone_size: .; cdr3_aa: CASSPTRENTGELFF; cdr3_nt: TGTGCCAGCAGCCCGACGAGAGAGAACACCGGGGAGCTGTTTTTT
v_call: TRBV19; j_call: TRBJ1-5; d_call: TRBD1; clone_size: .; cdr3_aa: CATKTGENQPQHF; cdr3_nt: TGTGCCACCAAGACAGGGGAGAATCAGCCCCAGCATTTT
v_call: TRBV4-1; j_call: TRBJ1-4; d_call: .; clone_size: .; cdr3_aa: CASSQPPPLGTNEKLFF; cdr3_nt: TGCGCCAGCAGCCAACCGCCCCCGCTGGGAACTAATGAAAAACTGTTTTTT
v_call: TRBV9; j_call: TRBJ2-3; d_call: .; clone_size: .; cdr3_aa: CASSEQPSTDTQYF; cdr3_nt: TGTGCCAGCAGCGAACAGCCGAGCACAGATACGCAGTATTTT
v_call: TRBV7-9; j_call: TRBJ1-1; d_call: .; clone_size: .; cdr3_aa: CASSWGGSSAFF; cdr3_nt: TGTGCCAGCAGCTGGGGCGGGTCTTCGGCTTTCTTT
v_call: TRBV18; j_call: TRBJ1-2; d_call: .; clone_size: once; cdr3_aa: CASSPGQRVNYGYTF; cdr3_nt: TGTGCCAGCTCACCTGGACAGCGTGTTAACTATGGCTACACCTTC
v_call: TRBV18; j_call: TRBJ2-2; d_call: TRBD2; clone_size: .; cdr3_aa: CASSPGLAENTGELFF; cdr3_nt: TGTGCCAGCTCACCGGGACTAGCGGAGAACACCGGGGAGCTGTTTTTT
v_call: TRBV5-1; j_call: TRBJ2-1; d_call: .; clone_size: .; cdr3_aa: CASSLDGSSYNEQFF; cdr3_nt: TGCGCCAGCAGCTTGGACGGAAGCTCCTACAATGAGCAGTTCTTC
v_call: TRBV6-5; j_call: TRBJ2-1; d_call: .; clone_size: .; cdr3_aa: CASSYRDPPRNEQFF; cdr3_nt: TGTGCCAGCAGTTACCGTGACCCCCCCAGAAATGAGCAGTTCTTC
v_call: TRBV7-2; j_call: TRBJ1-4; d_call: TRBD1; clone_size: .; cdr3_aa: CASSAARTGNEKLFF; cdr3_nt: TGTGCCAGCAGCGCAGCCCGGACAGGGAATGAAAAACTGTTTTTT